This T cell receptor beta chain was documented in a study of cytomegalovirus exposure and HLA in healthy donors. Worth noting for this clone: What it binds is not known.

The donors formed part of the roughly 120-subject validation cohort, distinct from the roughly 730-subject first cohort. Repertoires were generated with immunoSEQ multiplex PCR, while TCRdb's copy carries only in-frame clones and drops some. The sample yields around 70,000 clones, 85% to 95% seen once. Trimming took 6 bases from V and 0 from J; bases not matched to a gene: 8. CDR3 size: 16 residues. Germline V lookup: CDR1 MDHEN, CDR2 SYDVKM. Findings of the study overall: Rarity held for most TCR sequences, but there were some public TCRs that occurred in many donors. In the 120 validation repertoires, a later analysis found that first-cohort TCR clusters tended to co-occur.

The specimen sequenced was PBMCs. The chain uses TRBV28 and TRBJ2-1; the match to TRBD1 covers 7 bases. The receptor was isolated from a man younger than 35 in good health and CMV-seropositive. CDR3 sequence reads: CASSLRYRGSYNEQFF. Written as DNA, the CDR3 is TGTGCCAGCAGCCTTCGGTACAGGGGCTCCTACAATGAGCAGTTCTTC.